The rows below give T cell receptor beta chains drawn from one sample of a study of radiation and T cells in renal cell carcinoma. Some clones are missing from TCRdb's copy, which holds only in-frame ones; the method was immunoSEQ multiplex PCR. The repertoire consists of 150,000 to 190,000 clones, with 87% occurring once and the leading ten covering 10% to 15%. Sequencing used blood, obtained from a patient whose treatment included radiotherapy and nephrectomy. These receptors were obtained from a woman between 45 and 65 years old with renal cell carcinoma. Each CDR3 is given with its conserved first and last residue. The order of the fields is clone size, J gene, V gene, D gene, CDR3 protein, CDR3 DNA. The D gene is left open where the match is weak. For some rows the clone size is stated as once, few or many, or as a class when expanded; others skip it.

. | TRBJ2-1 | TRBV29-1 | . | CSVSKQNYNEQFF | TGCAGCGTTAGCAAACAGAATTACAATGAGCAGTTCTTC
. | TRBJ1-2 | TRBV15 | TRBD1 | CATSTGTAYGYTF | TGTGCCACCAGCACCGGGACAGCTTATGGCTACACCTTC
. | TRBJ1-5 | TRBV6-4 | . | CASSSRHYNQPQHF | TGTGCCAGCAGCTCTAGACACTACAATCAGCCCCAGCATTTT
once | TRBJ1-2 | TRBV7-3 | TRBD1 | CASSPSGDSGYTF | TGTGCCAGCAGCCCGTCGGGGGACAGCGGCTACACCTTC
. | TRBJ1-3 | TRBV10-2 | TRBD1 | CASKRDRESSGNTIYF | TGCGCCAGCAAACGGGACAGGGAAAGCTCTGGAAACACCATATATTTT
. | TRBJ1-1 | TRBV11-2 | TRBD1 | CASSSLGTAMNTEAFF | TGTGCCAGCAGCTCCCTGGGGACAGCCATGAACACTGAAGCTTTCTTT
. | TRBJ2-2 | TRBV7-9 | . | CVPSQGPTKRNTGELFF | TGTGTCCCCTCACAGGGACCGACGAAAAGGAACACCGGGGAGCTGTTTTTT
. | TRBJ2-7 | TRBV10-3 | . | CAISPSESDEQYF | TGTGCCATCAGTCCCTCAGAGTCCGACGAGCAGTACTTC
. | TRBJ2-5 | TRBV5-1 | TRBD2 | CASSRGTTQETQYF | TGCGCCAGCAGCAGAGGGACTACCCAAGAGACCCAGTACTTC
. | TRBJ1-4 | TRBV21-1 | . | CASSEIPGQGEKLFF | TGTGCCAGCAGCGAAATCCCGGGACAGGGTGAAAAACTGTTTTTT
. | TRBJ1-2 | TRBV30 | . | CAWSRPGPYYTF | TGTGCCTGGAGTCGTCCTGGACCTTACTACACCTTC
. | TRBJ1-1 | TRBV19 | . | CASSIWGERGTEAFF | TGTGCCAGTAGTATATGGGGGGAAAGGGGCACTGAAGCTTTCTTT
. | TRBJ1-3 | TRBV13 | . | CASSFNFGHLSSGNTIYF | TGTGCCAGCAGCTTCAACTTTGGACACCTGTCCTCTGGAAACACCATATATTTT
. | TRBJ1-2 | TRBV5-1 | . | CASSLAVGGLFGYTF | TGCGCCAGCAGCTTGGCCGTGGGGGGGCTGTTTGGCTACACCTTC
. | TRBJ1-4 | TRBV25-1 | . | CASSPRGGVGKLFF | TGTGCCAGCAGTCCTCGGGGAGGGGTAGGAAAACTGTTTTTT
. | TRBJ1-2 | TRBV5-6 | . | CASSLFDGTYGYTF | TGTGCCAGCAGCTTGTTCGATGGAACCTATGGCTACACCTTC
. | TRBJ2-1 | TRBV13 | . | CASSLVSRGTPYNEQFF | TGTGCCAGCAGCTTAGTGAGTAGGGGTACCCCCTACAATGAGCAGTTCTTC
. | TRBJ1-3 | TRBV5-4 | . | CASSFGPDTSGNTIYF | TGTGCCAGCAGCTTCGGGCCGGACACCTCTGGAAACACCATATATTTT
. | TRBJ1-1 | TRBV19 | . | CASAYEGNTEAFF | TGTGCCAGTGCCTATGAGGGGAACACTGAAGCTTTCTTT
. | TRBJ2-3 | TRBV6-4 | TRBD1 | CASRATGSSTDTQYF | TGTGCCAGCAGAGCGACAGGGAGCAGCACAGATACGCAGTATTTT
few | TRBJ2-2 | TRBV29-1 | TRBD2 | CSVTGLAGRAENTGELFF | TGCAGCGTCACCGGACTAGCGGGGAGAGCCGAGAACACCGGGGAGCTGTTTTTT
once | TRBJ1-4 | TRBV2 | . | CASSWDLGEKLFF | TGTGCCAGCAGTTGGGACCTGGGAGAAAAACTGTTTTTT
. | TRBJ1-2 | TRBV30 | . | CAHGGAWGNYGYTF | TGTGCTCACGGAGGCGCCTGGGGTAACTATGGCTACACCTTC
. | TRBJ2-1 | TRBV4-1 | . | CASSQDGWREQFF | TGCGCCAGCAGCCAAGATGGGTGGAGAGAGCAGTTCTTC
few | TRBJ2-5 | TRBV6-1 | TRBD2 | CASPERGLRETQYF | TGTGCCAGTCCCGAGCGGGGGTTGAGGGAGACCCAGTACTTC
. | TRBJ2-7 | TRBV9 | . | CASSVESYSYEQYF | TGTGCCAGCAGCGTAGAGTCCTACTCCTACGAGCAGTACTTC
. | TRBJ1-2 | TRBV5-4 | . | CASSFGSWQLHGYTF | TGTGCCAGCAGCTTCGGTAGTTGGCAGCTCCATGGCTACACCTTC
. | TRBJ2-2 | TRBV10-1 | TRBD1 | CAGSGTEGYTGELFF | TGCGCCGGGTCCGGGACAGAGGGTTACACCGGGGAGCTGTTTTTT
. | TRBJ1-2 | TRBV7-6 | TRBD1 | CASSLGTGANYGYTF | TGTGCCAGCAGCTTAGGGACAGGTGCTAACTATGGCTACACCTTC
. | TRBJ1-3 | TRBV7-2 | . | CASSPTRQSTIYF | TGTGCCAGCAGCCCGACCCGGCAAAGCACCATATATTTT
. | TRBJ1-4 | TRBV15 | . | CATSSDRGTTNEKLFF | TGTGCCACCAGCTCAGACCGGGGCACAACTAATGAAAAACTGTTTTTT
. | TRBJ2-2 | TRBV7-3 | . | CASSPVTARTGELFF | TGTGCCAGCAGCCCCGTGACGGCGAGGACCGGGGAGCTGTTTTTT
. | TRBJ2-2 | TRBV10-3 | . | CAISEALNTGELFF | TGTGCCATCAGTGAAGCCCTTAACACCGGGGAGCTGTTTTTT
. | TRBJ1-2 | TRBV5-1 | TRBD1 | CASSSQGAPDGYTF | TGCGCCAGCAGCTCACAGGGGGCGCCGGATGGCTACACCTTC
. | TRBJ1-5 | TRBV5-5 | TRBD1 | CASSAQTGRVNQPQHF | TGTGCCAGCAGCGCACAGACAGGGAGGGTAAATCAGCCCCAGCATTTT
few | TRBJ1-4 | TRBV25-1 | . | CASSEFAGRWEKLFF | TGTGCCAGCAGTGAATTTGCAGGGCGATGGGAAAAACTGTTTTTT
. | TRBJ1-1 | TRBV7-8 | TRBD1 | CASSLGDRRGTEAFF | TGTGCCAGCAGCTTAGGGGACAGGCGAGGGACTGAAGCTTTCTTT
. | TRBJ1-4 | TRBV7-6 | . | CASSPYPGRTAEKLFF | TGTGCCAGCAGCCCCTACCCGGGGCGCACGGCTGAAAAACTGTTTTTT
. | TRBJ1-1 | TRBV11-1 | . | CASSLNPGMSEAFF | TGTGCCAGCAGCTTAAATCCAGGGATGAGCGAAGCTTTCTTT
. | TRBJ2-7 | TRBV4-3 | . | CASSRDRLKGEQYF | TGCGCCAGCAGCCGGGACCGCCTAAAGGGCGAGCAGTACTTC
. | TRBJ2-1 | TRBV7-9 | TRBD2 | CASSTNANTSGGLQFF | TGTGCCAGCAGCACTAATGCTAATACTAGCGGGGGTCTTCAGTTCTTC
. | TRBJ2-7 | TRBV5-4 | TRBD1 | CASSLGTGVGEQYF | TGTGCCAGCAGCTTGGGGACAGGGGTTGGAGAGCAGTACTTC
. | TRBJ1-1 | TRBV9 | . | CASSVGENTEAFF | TGTGCCAGCAGCGTAGGGGAGAACACTGAAGCTTTCTTT
. | TRBJ1-5 | TRBV7-8 | . | CASSMTDNQPQHF | TGTGCCAGCAGCATGACAGACAATCAGCCCCAGCATTTT
. | TRBJ2-7 | TRBV15 | TRBD1 | CATSNGQGDEQYF | TGTGCCACCAGCAACGGACAGGGAGACGAGCAGTACTTC
. | TRBJ1-1 | TRBV13 | . | CASSFSGGRGTEAFF | TGTGCCAGCAGCTTCTCTGGGGGGCGCGGTACTGAAGCTTTCTTT
few | TRBJ1-1 | TRBV2 | . | CASSRVTEAFF | TGTGCCAGCAGTCGAGTGACTGAAGCTTTCTTT
. | TRBJ2-1 | TRBV21-1 | . | CASSTLGGTGERNEQFF | TGTGCCAGCAGCACCCTAGGGGGGACAGGGGAGAGGAATGAGCAGTTCTTC
. | TRBJ1-6 | TRBV7-2 | . | CASSLGTFHNSPLHF | TGTGCCAGCAGCTTAGGGACTTTCCATAATTCACCCCTCCACTTT